The subject of this entry is one T cell receptor beta chain. Its antigen is currently unknown. The sample comes from a study of cytomegalovirus exposure and HLA in healthy donors. Turning to the study itself: There were several hundred genotyped donors. Of these, roughly 84% fell in the genetic ancestry cluster associated with self-reported Caucasian donors.

The CDR3 is 16 residues long. Germline V gene sequence: CDR1 KGHSH, CDR2 LQKENI. V was pared by 3 bases and J by 3 bases, with 15 bases between. This PCR relied on a set of 60 Vbeta primers and 13 Jbeta primers. Profiling relied on immunoSEQ multiplex PCR, and the TCRdb table lists in-frame clones only, not all of them. The table lists around 100,000 clones, over 60% of them singletons. Study-level findings and limits: From TCR beta sequences, most subjects' HLA-A and HLA-B alleles were reportedly predicted accurately. In a later analysis, common viral pathogens appeared linked to several of the most significant clusters.

The TCR originated in a young man in good health and CMV-seronegative. The chain carries TRBV18 and TRBJ1-3; TRBD1 might be the D (5 bases). Sequencing used PBMCs. CDR3 DNA: TGTGCCAGCTCACCCACCCCACGGGGGGGTGGAAACACCATATATTTT. It translates to CASSPTPRGGGNTIYF.